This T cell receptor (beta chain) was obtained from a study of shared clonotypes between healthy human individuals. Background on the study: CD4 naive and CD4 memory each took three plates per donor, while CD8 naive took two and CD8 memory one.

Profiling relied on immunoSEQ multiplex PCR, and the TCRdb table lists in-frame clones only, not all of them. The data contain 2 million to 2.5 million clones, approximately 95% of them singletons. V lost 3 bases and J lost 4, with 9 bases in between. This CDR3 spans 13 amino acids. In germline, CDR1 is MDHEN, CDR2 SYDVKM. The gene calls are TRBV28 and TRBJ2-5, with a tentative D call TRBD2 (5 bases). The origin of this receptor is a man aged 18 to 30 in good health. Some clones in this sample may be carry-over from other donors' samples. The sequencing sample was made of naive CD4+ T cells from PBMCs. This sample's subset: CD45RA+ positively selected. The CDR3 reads CASSFREGETQYF. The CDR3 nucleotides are TGTGCCAGCAGTTTTCGTGAGGGAGAGACCCAGTACTTC.